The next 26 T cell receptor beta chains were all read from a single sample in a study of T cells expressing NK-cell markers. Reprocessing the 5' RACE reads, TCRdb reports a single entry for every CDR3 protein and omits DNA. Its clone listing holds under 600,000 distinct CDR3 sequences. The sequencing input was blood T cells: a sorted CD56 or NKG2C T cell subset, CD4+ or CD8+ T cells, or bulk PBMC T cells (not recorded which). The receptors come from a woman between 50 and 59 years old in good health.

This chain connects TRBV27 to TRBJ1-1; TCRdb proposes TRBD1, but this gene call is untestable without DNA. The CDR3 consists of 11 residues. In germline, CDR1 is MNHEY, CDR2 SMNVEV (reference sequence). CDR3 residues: CARLGTFEAFF.

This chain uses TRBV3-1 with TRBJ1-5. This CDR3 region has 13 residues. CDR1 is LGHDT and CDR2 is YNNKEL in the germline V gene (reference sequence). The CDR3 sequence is CASSGNINQPQHF.

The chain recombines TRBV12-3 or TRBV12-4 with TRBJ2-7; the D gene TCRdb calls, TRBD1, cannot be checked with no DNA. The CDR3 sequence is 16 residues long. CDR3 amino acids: CASSPQNRGPYYEQYF.

CDR3 sequence: CASSQLGPSNEQYF. V is TRBV4-1 and J is TRBJ2-7; the D gene TCRdb calls, TRBD1, cannot be checked with no DNA. Germline lookup yields CDR1 MGHRA and CDR2 YSYEKL. This CDR3 region has 14 residues.

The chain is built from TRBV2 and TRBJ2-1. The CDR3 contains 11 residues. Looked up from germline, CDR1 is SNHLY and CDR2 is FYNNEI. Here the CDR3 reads CASSPPNEQFF.

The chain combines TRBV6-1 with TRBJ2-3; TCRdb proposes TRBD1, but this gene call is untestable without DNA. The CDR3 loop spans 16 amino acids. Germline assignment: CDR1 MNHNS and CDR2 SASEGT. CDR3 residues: CASSPRGRLSTDTQYF.

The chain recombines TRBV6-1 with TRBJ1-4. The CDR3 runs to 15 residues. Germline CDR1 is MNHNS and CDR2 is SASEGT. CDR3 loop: CASTPSGGVGEKLFF.

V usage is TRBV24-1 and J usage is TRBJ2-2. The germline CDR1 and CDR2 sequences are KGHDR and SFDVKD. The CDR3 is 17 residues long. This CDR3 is CATSALTHGANTGELFF.

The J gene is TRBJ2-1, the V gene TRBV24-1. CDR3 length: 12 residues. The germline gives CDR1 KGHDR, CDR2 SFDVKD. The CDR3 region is CATSVTYNEQFF.

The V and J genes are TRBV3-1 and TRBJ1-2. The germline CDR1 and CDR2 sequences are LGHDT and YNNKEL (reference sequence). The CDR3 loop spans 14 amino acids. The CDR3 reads CASSQDRTLYGYTF.

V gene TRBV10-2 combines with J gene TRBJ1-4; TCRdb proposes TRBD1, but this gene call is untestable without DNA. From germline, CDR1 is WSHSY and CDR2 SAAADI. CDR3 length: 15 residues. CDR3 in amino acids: CASNPAGQGLEKLFF.

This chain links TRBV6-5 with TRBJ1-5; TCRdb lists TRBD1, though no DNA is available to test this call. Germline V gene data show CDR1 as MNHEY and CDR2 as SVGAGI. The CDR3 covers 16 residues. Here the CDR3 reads CASSETVDRNPRPQHF.

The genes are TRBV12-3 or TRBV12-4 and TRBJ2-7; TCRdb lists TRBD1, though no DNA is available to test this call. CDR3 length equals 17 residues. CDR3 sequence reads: CASGSPSVWGSSYEQYF.

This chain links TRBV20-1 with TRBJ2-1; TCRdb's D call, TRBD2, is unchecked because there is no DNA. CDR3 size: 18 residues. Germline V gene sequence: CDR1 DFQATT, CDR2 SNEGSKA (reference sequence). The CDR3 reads CSAPDLAGGSSSYNEQFF.

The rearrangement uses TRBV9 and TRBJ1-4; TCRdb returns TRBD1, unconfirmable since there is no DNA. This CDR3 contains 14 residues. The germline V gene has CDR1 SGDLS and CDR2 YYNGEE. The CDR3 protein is CASSAPGTDEKLFF.

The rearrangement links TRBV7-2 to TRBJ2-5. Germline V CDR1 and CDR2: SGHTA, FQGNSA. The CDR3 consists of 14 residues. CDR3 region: CASSLRSVGETQYF.

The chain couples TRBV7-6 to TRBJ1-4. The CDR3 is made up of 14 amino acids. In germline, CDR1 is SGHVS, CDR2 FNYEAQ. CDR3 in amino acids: CASSQEVSNEKLFF.

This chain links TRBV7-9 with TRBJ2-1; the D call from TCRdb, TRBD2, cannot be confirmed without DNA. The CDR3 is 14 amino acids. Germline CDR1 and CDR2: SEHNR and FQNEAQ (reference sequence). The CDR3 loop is CASSLDGTGTSAFF.

The CDR3 sequence is CASSLGSGAMNTEAFF. The chain has TRBV12-3 or TRBV12-4 and TRBJ1-1; TCRdb returns TRBD1, unconfirmable since there is no DNA. The CDR3 consists of 16 residues.

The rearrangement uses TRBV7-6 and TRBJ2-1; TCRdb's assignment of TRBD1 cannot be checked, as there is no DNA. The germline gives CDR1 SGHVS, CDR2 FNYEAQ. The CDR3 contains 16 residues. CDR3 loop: CASSSGTGDTHGEQFF.

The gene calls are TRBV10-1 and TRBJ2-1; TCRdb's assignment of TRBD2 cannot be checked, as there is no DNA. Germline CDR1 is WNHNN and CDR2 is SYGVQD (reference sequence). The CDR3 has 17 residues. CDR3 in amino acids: CASSEPPQAGAANEQFF.

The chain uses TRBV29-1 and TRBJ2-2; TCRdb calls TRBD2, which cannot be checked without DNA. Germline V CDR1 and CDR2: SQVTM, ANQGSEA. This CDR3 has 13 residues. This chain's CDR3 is CSVGGRVLGELFF.

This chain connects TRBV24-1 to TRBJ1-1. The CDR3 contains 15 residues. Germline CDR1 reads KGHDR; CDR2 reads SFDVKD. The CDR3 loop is CATSDLEQSNTEAFF.

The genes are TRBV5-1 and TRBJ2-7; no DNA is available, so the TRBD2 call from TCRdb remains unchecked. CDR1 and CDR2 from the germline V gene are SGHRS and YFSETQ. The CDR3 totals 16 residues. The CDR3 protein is CASSLAAASGSPEQYF.

The CDR3 sequence is CASSEFGKNIQYF. V and J are TRBV25-1 and TRBJ2-4. The CDR3 runs to 13 residues. Germline CDR1 MGHDK, CDR2 SYGVNS.

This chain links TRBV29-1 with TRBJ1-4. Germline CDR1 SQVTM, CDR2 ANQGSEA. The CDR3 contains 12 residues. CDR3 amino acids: CSVGPEGEKLFF.